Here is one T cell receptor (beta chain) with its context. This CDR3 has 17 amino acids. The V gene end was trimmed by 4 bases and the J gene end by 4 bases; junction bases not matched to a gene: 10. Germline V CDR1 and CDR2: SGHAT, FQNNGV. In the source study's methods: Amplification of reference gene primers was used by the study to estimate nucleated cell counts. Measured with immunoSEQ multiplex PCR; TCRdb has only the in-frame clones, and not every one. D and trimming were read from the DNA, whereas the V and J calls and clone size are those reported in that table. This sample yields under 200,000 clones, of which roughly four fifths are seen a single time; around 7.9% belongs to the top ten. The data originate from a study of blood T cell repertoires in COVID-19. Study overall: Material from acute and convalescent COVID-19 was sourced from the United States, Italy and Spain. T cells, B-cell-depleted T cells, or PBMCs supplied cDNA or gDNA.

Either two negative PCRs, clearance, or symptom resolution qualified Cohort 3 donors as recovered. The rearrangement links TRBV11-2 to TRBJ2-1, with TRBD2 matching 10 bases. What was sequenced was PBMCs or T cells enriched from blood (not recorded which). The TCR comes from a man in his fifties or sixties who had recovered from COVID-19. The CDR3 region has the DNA TGTGCCAGCAGCTCTCAATTACTAGCGGGGATATACAATGAGCAGTTCTTC. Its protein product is CASSSQLLAGIYNEQFF. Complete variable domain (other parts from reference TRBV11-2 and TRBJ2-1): EAGVAQSPRYKIIEKRQSVAFWCNPISGHATLYWYQQILGQGPKLLIQFQNNGVVDDSQLPKDRFSAERLKGVDSTLKIQPAKLEDSAVYLCASSSQLLAGIYNEQFFGPGTRLTVL.